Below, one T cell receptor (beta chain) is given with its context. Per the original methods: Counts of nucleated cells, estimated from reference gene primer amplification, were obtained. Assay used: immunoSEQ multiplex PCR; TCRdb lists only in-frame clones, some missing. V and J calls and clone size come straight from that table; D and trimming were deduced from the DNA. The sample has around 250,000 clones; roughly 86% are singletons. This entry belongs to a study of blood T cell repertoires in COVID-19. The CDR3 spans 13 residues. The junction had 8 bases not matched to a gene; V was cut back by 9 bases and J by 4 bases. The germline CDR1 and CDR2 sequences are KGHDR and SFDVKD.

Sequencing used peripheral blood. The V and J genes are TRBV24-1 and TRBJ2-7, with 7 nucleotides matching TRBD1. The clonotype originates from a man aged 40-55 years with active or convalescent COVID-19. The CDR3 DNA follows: TGTGCCACCTCGCCCGGGACAGAATACGAGCAGTACTTC. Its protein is CATSPGTEYEQYF.